The entry below gives a single T cell receptor beta chain sequence along with its context. Its antigen is still unknown. The sample belongs to a study of shared clonotypes between healthy human individuals. Study-level information: Aged 18 to 49, the donors were a couple of women and a few men.

Germline V gives CDR1 MNHNS, CDR2 SASEGT. There are 18 residues in the CDR3. The V gene end was trimmed by 0 bases and the J gene end by 1 base; junction bases not matched to a gene: 5. Overall study results and limits: Larger estimated richness was generally recorded for naive subsets relative to memory subsets. The study found lower generation probabilities in non-shared clonotypes than in those shared by all four donors.

Per the original data handling: Junction-only sequences produced by ImmunoSEQ had no quality scores, so filtering differed. Repertoires were generated with immunoSEQ multiplex PCR, while TCRdb's copy carries only in-frame clones and drops some. V, J and clone size reflect that table, while D and trimming were determined from the DNA. The table records 850,000 to 1,200,000 clones, approximately 72% of them present only once. V and J are TRBV6-1 and TRBJ1-6; 8 nucleotides align to TRBD1. This clonotype originated in a man between 18 and 29 years old in good health. The source material was memory CD4+ T cells sorted from blood. The subset is: CD45RA-negative fraction. The DNA for the CDR3 is TGTGCCAGCAGTGAAGCCACAGGGGGTGGATCCTATAATTCACCCCTCCACTTT. Its protein product is CASSEATGGGSYNSPLHF.